The 11 T cell receptor beta chains in this list originate from one sample, sequenced in a study of identical twins. A single record per CDR3 protein comes from TCRdb applying MiXCR to the 5' RACE reads. The sample lists fewer than 900,000 distinct CDR3 sequences, approximately 22% occurring once. The same sample was also used in a study of T cells expressing NK-cell markers.

Sequencing was performed on PBMCs. These receptors were obtained from a woman aged 18-35 years in good health.

This clonotype was detected ten times or more. The CDR3 sequence: CASSRGRVEQYF. In nucleotides, the CDR3 is TGTGCCAGCAGCCGGGGGCGGGTCGAGCAGTACTTC. The gene calls are TRBV7-2 and TRBJ2-7, with D perhaps assigned TRBD1 or TRBD2 (6 bases each). This CDR3 is 12 amino acids long. V was cut by 5 bases and J by 6 bases, with 11 bases left in between. Germline lookup yields CDR1 SGHTA and CDR2 FQGNSA.

The chain links TRBV14 to TRBJ2-3; TRBD1 matches 9 bases. CDR3 length: 15 amino acids. The junction had 7 bases not matched to a gene; V was cut back by 7 bases and J by 2 bases. Germline values: CDR1 SGHDN, CDR2 FVKESK. CDR3: CASTSGQGTTDTQYF. CDR3 sequence (DNA): TGTGCCAGCACCTCGGGACAGGGCACCACAGATACGCAGTATTTT.

The sample holds a few counts of this clonotype. The genes are TRBV9 and TRBJ2-1; TRBD2 matches at 12 bases. The V gene end was trimmed by 1 base and the J gene end by 8 bases; junction bases not matched to a gene: 4. This CDR3 comprises 15 residues. Germline CDR1 is SGDLS and CDR2 is YYNGEE. The CDR3 sequence is CASSVIGLAGYEQFF. The CDR3 nucleotides read TGTGCCAGCAGCGTAATAGGACTAGCGGGGTATGAGCAGTTCTTC.

The chain employs TRBV20-1 and TRBJ2-3; 14 positions agree with TRBD2. V shed 7 bases, J shed 6 bases, and the junction held 6 bases outside the gene matches. The CDR3 runs 14 residues. CDR1 is DFQATT and CDR2 is SNEGSKA in the germline V gene (reference sequence). Here the CDR3 DNA reads TGCAGTGGACTAGCGGGAGGGCCTGGGGATACGCAGTATTTT. This gives the protein CSGLAGGPGDTQYF.

This clonotype turned up a few times. V is TRBV12-3 or TRBV12-4 and J is TRBJ2-1; the match to TRBD2 covers 10 bases. The ends lost 6 bases at V and 7 bases at J; junction bases unmatched: 12. This CDR3 region has 16 residues. The CDR3 coding sequence is TGTGCCAGCAGGTCCCAAGCGGCTAGCGGGAGAAATGAGCAGTTCTTC. Its protein product is CASRSQAASGRNEQFF.

This chain links TRBV6-1 with TRBJ1-2; the D is unclear. CDR1 is MNHNS, CDR2 SASEGT, per germline. The CDR3 spans 12 residues. Trimming took off 0 bases at V and 7 bases at J, with 6 bases between the two ends. The CDR3 loop reads CASSEANAGYTF. The CDR3 bases are TGTGCCAGCAGTGAAGCCAATGCTGGCTACACCTTC.

This clonotype was observed a handful of times. The chain couples TRBV7-9 to TRBJ2-7; 8 nucleotides agree with TRBD1. The CDR3 consists of 15 residues. The V and J ends lost 5 bases and 5 bases, in that order; junction bases with no gene match: 11. CDR1 is SEHNR and CDR2 is FQNEAQ in the germline V gene (reference sequence). The CDR3 DNA follows: TGTGCCAGCAGCGCACGAGACAGGGGCCCCAACGAGCAGTACTTC. It translates to CASSARDRGPNEQYF.

This clonotype was detected a few times. This rearrangement joins TRBV5-5 to TRBJ1-6; TRBD1 is a possible D gene (5 bases). In germline, CDR1 is SGHKS, CDR2 YYEKEE (reference sequence). With 3 bases removed from V and 5 bases from J, the gap between germline ends came to 12 bases. This CDR3 region has 15 residues. The CDR3 bases are TGTGCCAGCAGCTACAGCAGGGTTAATAATTCACCCCTCCACTTT. This codes for CASSYSRVNNSPLHF.

V usage is TRBV27 and J usage is TRBJ2-3; TRBD1 agrees at 8 bases. V was pared by 8 bases and J by 2 bases, with 3 bases of the junction left unmatched. This CDR3 region has 13 residues. The germline gives CDR1 MNHEY, CDR2 SMNVEV (reference sequence). The CDR3 loop is CASGDRNTDTQYF. Here the CDR3 DNA reads TGTGCCAGCGGGGACAGGAACACAGATACGCAGTATTTT.

This clonotype appeared many times. V gene TRBV20-1 combines with J gene TRBJ1-1, with D unresolved. V shed 0 bases and J shed 0 bases, with 11 bases lying between them. CDR3 length: 15 amino acids. Germline lookup yields CDR1 DFQATT and CDR2 SNEGSKA (reference sequence). CDR3 bases: TGCAGTGCTAGAGATCCTAACCTAATGAACACTGAAGCTTTCTTT. Translation: CSARDPNLMNTEAFF.

This clonotype occurred many times. The V call is TRBV5-5, the J call TRBJ2-1; D is unresolved. The CDR3 contains 16 residues. Germline V gene lookup returns CDR1 SGHKS and CDR2 YYEKEE (reference sequence). V lost 2 bases and J 5 bases, leaving 17 bases between the germline ends. CDR3 bases: TGTGCCAGCAGCTTACCCTCGACACTCCTCGACAATGAGCAGTTCTTC. The encoded protein is CASSLPSTLLDNEQFF.